This is a list of T cell receptor beta chains from one sample in a study of technical replicates of blood from several donors. Sequenced by immunoSEQ multiplex PCR; TCRdb stores in-frame clones only, minus some. The table includes about 75,000 clones, 91% detected once. Material for sequencing was PBMCs. Every receptor here comes from a human donor in good health. Some clones in this sample may be carry-over from other donors' samples. Each CDR3 is given with its conserved first and last residue. Fields, in order: V gene, clone size, J gene, D gene, CDR3 DNA, CDR3 protein. The D gene is left open where the match is weak. A clone size is listed for some rows: how often the clone was seen (once, few, many), or a class if it is expanded.

>TRBV2|NA|TRBJ1-5|TRBD1
TGTGCCAGCAAGGACAGGGCGTTTCAGCCCCAGCATTTT
CASKDRAFQPQHF
>TRBV5-1|NA|TRBJ2-5|TRBD2
TGCGCCAGCAGCTTGTGGACTAGCGGGGGGGTCCAAGAGACCCAGTACTTC
CASSLWTSGGVQETQYF
>TRBV7-8|NA|TRBJ1-1|TRBD1
TGTGCCAGCAGCTTATTATGGCAGGGGGCCCCTGAAGCTTTCTTT
CASSLLWQGAPEAFF
>TRBV7-9|NA|TRBJ1-1|NA
TGTGCCAGCTTGTCGAACTACGAAGCTTTCTTT
CASLSNYEAFF
>TRBV5-6|NA|TRBJ1-1|NA
TGTGCCAGCGGAAGACAGAGGCTTGACGCTTTCTTT
CASGRQRLDAFF
>TRBV5-1|NA|TRBJ2-3|TRBD1
TGCGCCAGCAGCAACCCGCCGGACAGGGTTCCAGATACGCAGTATTTT
CASSNPPDRVPDTQYF
>TRBV7-2|once|TRBJ2-2|TRBD1
TGTGCCAGCAGCCCCCGGGCAGGGGGCTTGGGCGGGGAGCTGTTTTTT
CASSPRAGGLGGELFF
>TRBV5-1|NA|TRBJ1-1|NA
TGCGCCAGCAGCTTGGAAGGGGCAAGGAACACTGAAGCTTTCTTT
CASSLEGARNTEAFF
>TRBV7-2|NA|TRBJ2-2|TRBD1
TGTGCCAGCAGCCCTAGGACAGGGGCTCACACCGGGGAGCTGTTTTTT
CASSPRTGAHTGELFF
>TRBV4-1|NA|TRBJ2-5|TRBD2
TGCGCCAGCAGCCAACATAGCGGGGGACAAGAGACCCAGTACTTC
CASSQHSGGQETQYF
>TRBV19|NA|TRBJ1-5|NA
TGTGCCAGTACTCACGGACATCTTAATCAGCCCCAGCATTTT
CASTHGHLNQPQHF
>TRBV4-3|NA|TRBJ2-5|TRBD2
TGCGCCAGCAGCGCACGACTAGCGGACCAAGAGACCCAGTACTTC
CASSARLADQETQYF
>TRBV19|NA|TRBJ1-5|NA
TGTGCCAGTACCCCACGGCGCGGGATGAGCAATCAGCCCCAGCATTTT
CASTPRRGMSNQPQHF
>TRBV18|NA|TRBJ1-1|TRBD1
TGTGCCAGCTACCAGGGGGCGGAGAACACTGAAGCTTTCTTT
CASYQGAENTEAFF
>TRBV6-6|NA|TRBJ2-1|NA
TGTGCCAGCAGTTACGGGCGATACAATGAGCAGTTCTTC
CASSYGRYNEQFF
>TRBV2|NA|TRBJ1-4|TRBD1
TGTGCCAGCAGTTTGACAGGGTGGGAAAAACTGTTTTTT
CASSLTGWEKLFF
>TRBV9|NA|TRBJ2-5|TRBD2
TGTGCCAGCAGCGTAAATCCAATCAGCACTAGCGGAGAGACCCAGTACTTC
CASSVNPISTSGETQYF